One and the same sample provided the 20 T cell receptor beta chains below, sequenced in a study of blood T cell repertoires in COVID-19 (dated by TCRdb to 2018 to 2021). The method was the immunoSEQ multiplex PCR assay. TCRdb holds this immuneACCESS table with in-frame rearrangements only. Some clones are missing; in checked studies, unresolved V genes explain under half, and the rest has no known cause. This sample comprises more than 85,000 clones, about 90% of them detected only once. Around 2% of the sample is taken by the ten largest. The sequenced sample was peripheral blood. These receptors came from a man in his fifties with COVID-19, enrolled during active disease.

The chain employs TRBV6-5 and TRBJ1-1, with D uncertain. CDR1 is MNHEY, CDR2 SVGAGI, per germline. The CDR3 covers 13 residues. The V and J ends lost 6 bases and 1 base respectively, with 9 bases between them. The CDR3 nucleotides read TGTGCCAGCAGCCGAGGTGGGAACACTGAAGCTTTCTTT. Protein: CASSRGGNTEAFF.

The rearrangement uses TRBV28 and TRBJ1-5; weak D call: TRBD1 (5 bases). Germline lookup yields CDR1 MDHEN and CDR2 SYDVKM. Trimming removed 9 bases at V and 7 bases at J, with 19 bases between. The CDR3 is 14 amino acids. Here the CDR3 DNA reads TGTGCCAGTATGCGAGGGCAGGGAGGACAGCCCCAGCATTTT. Translation: CASMRGQGGQPQHF.

The chain is built from TRBV9 and TRBJ2-1, with D perhaps TRBD2 (5 bases). V lost 1 base and J 0 bases, leaving 14 bases between the germline ends. The CDR3 is 17 residues long. Germline loops: CDR1 SGDLS, CDR2 YYNGEE. CDR3 DNA sequence: TGTGCCAGCAGCGTATCTTCTAGCACACGCTCCTACAATGAGCAGTTCTTC. Its translation: CASSVSSSTRSYNEQFF.

The CDR3 nucleotides are TGTGCCAGCAGTGAAAGGACTAGCGCGCAAGAGACCCAGTACTTC. Translating gives CASSERTSAQETQYF. V gene TRBV25-1 combines with J gene TRBJ2-5, with 9 bases aligning to TRBD2. Per the germline V gene, CDR1 is MGHDK and CDR2 is SYGVNS. There are 15 residues in the CDR3. Losses at the gene ends were 2 bases for V and 2 bases for J; bases not matched to a gene: 3.

The chain uses TRBV12-3 or TRBV12-4 and TRBJ1-6; D is unresolved. Trimming pared 2 bases from V and 10 bases from J, leaving 6 bases between. The CDR3 runs 12 residues. The CDR3 bases are TGTGCCAGCAGTTTATATCGGTCACCCCTCCACTTT. This translates into CASSLYRSPLHF.

The chain uses TRBV24-1 and TRBJ1-6; D is possibly TRBD1 (6 bases). Germline V gene data show CDR1 as KGHDR and CDR2 as SFDVKD. Trimming cost V 2 bases and J 1 base, with 23 bases left between them. The CDR3 contains 21 residues. CDR3 amino acids: CATSDSPGEVRTRSYNSPLHF. CDR3 sequence (DNA): TGTGCCACCAGTGATTCCCCAGGGGAAGTACGGACGAGGTCCTATAATTCACCCCTCCACTTT.

DNA for the CDR3: TGTGCCTGGAGTTCTACCGGGACAGAACACTACACCTTC. Its translation: CAWSSTGTEHYTF. The J gene is TRBJ1-2, the V gene TRBV30; 7 bases map to TRBD1. The CDR3 is made up of 13 amino acids. CDR1 is GTSNPN and CDR2 is SVGIG in the germline V gene (reference sequence). After removal of 2 bases from V and 10 bases from J, the junction contained 10 bases not matched to a gene.

The chain recombines TRBV6-1 with TRBJ1-1; D remains unclear. Germline CDR1 reads MNHNS; CDR2 reads SASEGT. V was cut by 1 base and J by 1 base, with 7 bases left in between. The CDR3 extends over 14 amino acids. CDR3 DNA sequence: TGTGCCAGCAGTGAAGTTACAGAGAACACTGAAGCTTTCTTT. This translates into CASSEVTENTEAFF.

CDR3 amino acids: CATSDPTSYTQYF. Written as DNA, the CDR3 is TGTGCCACCAGTGACCCTACTAGTTATACGCAGTATTTT. The J gene is TRBJ2-3, the V gene TRBV24-1; a weak D match, TRBD2 (5 bases). The CDR3 has 13 residues. The germline CDR1 and CDR2 sequences are KGHDR and SFDVKD. Trimming took 4 bases from V and 7 from J, leaving 11 bases between them.

The chain combines TRBV6-4 with TRBJ2-1, with TRBD2 as a possible D gene (6 bases). The germline gives CDR1 MRHNA, CDR2 SNTAGT. The CDR3 contains 16 residues. Trimming took 0 bases from V and 0 from J, leaving 9 bases between them. The DNA of the CDR3 is TGTGCCAGCAGTGACTCTGGGGGGAGCTCCTACAATGAGCAGTTCTTC. Protein: CASSDSGGSSYNEQFF.

The chain combines TRBV5-4 with TRBJ2-5, with 8 bases that match TRBD1. This CDR3 spans 14 amino acids. V trimming: 4 bases; J trimming: 5 bases; junction bases outside the gene matches: 7. CDR1 is SGHNT and CDR2 is YYREEE in the germline V gene (reference sequence). This CDR3 is CASSPKTGVETQYF. The CDR3 region has the DNA TGTGCCAGCAGCCCTAAGACAGGGGTGGAGACCCAGTACTTC. Full variable domain (rest looked up from reference TRBV5-4 and TRBJ2-5): ETGVTQSPTHLIKTRGQQVTLRCSSQSGHNTVSWYQQALGQGPQFIFQYYREEENGRGNFPPRFSGLQFPNYSSELNVNALELDDSALYLCASSPKTGVETQYFGPGTRLLVL.

This chain uses TRBV30 with TRBJ2-7; D remains ambiguous. V was trimmed by 2 bases and J by 4 bases, leaving 15 bases between them. Germline V gives CDR1 GTSNPN, CDR2 SVGIG (reference sequence). This CDR3 contains 14 residues. CDR3 sequence: CAWSLHGPPYEQYF. CDR3 DNA sequence: TGTGCCTGGAGTTTACATGGTCCTCCTTACGAGCAGTACTTC.

This chain joins TRBV27 and TRBJ1-2, with 8 bases matching TRBD1. This CDR3 has 13 amino acids. Unmatched junction bases numbered 3, after V lost 2 bases and J lost 7 bases. The V gene's germline CDR1 is MNHEY and CDR2 SMNVEV (reference sequence). CDR3: CASSLGQGLGYTF. The CDR3 DNA reads TGTGCCAGCAGTTTAGGACAGGGTCTTGGCTACACCTTC.

This sequence joins TRBV6-5 and TRBJ1-1; the D is unclear. The CDR3 is made up of 13 amino acids. Germline V gene data show CDR1 as MNHEY and CDR2 as SVGAGI. V was clipped by 2 bases and J by 6 bases, with 10 bases between them. The CDR3 loop is CASSYTGRPEAFF. The CDR3 nucleotides read TGTGCCAGCAGTTACACCGGGAGGCCTGAAGCTTTCTTT.

This sequence joins TRBV18 and TRBJ1-2; D might be TRBD1 (5 bases). Germline CDR1 and CDR2: KGHSH and LQKENI. The CDR3 runs 13 residues. The germline V and J ends were trimmed by 2 bases and 6 bases, with 10 bases remaining between them. This chain's CDR3 is CASSPRDSDGYTF. DNA of the CDR3: TGTGCCAGCTCACCAAGGGACTCAGATGGCTACACCTTC.

This chain's CDR3 is CASSFRGRPEAFF. The CDR3 DNA follows: TGTGCCAGCAGCTTCAGGGGACGTCCTGAAGCTTTCTTT. The chain is built from TRBV11-2 and TRBJ1-1, with TRBD1 as a possible D gene (6 bases). From germline, CDR1 is SGHAT and CDR2 FQNNGV. The CDR3 contains 13 residues. V was cut by 3 bases and J by 6 bases, with 11 bases left in between. Drawing the rest from reference TRBV11-2 and TRBJ1-1, the complete variable domain is EAGVAQSPRYKIIEKRQSVAFWCNPISGHATLYWYQQILGQGPKLLIQFQNNGVVDDSQLPKDRFSAERLKGVDSTLKIQPAKLEDSAVYLCASSFRGRPEAFFGQGTRLTVV.

The chain carries TRBV6-2 or TRBV6-3 and TRBJ2-7, with a tentative D call TRBD2 (5 bases). Germline assignment: CDR1 MNHEY and CDR2 SVGEGT. The CDR3 loop spans 20 amino acids. With 4 bases removed from V and 0 bases from J, the gap between germline ends came to 28 bases. The CDR3 sequence is CASSSSRRRLSARSSYEQYF. The DNA of the CDR3 is TGTGCCAGCAGTTCCTCTCGGAGGCGGCTGAGTGCACGAAGCTCCTACGAGCAGTACTTC.

This sequence joins TRBV18 and TRBJ1-2; a possible D gene is TRBD1 (6 bases). The germline V gene encodes CDR1 KGHSH and CDR2 LQKENI. V lost 10 bases and J lost 3, with 12 bases in between. CDR3 length: 12 amino acids. The CDR3: CATGQRDYGYTF. The CDR3 DNA is TGTGCCACAGGACAGAGAGACTATGGCTACACCTTC. The entire variable domain, with the rest obtained from reference TRBV18 and TRBJ1-2, is as follows: NAGVMQNPRHLVRRRGQEARLRCSPMKGHSHVYWYRQLPEEGLKFMVYLQKENIIDESGMPKERFSAEFPKEGPSILRIQQVVRGDSAAYFCATGQRDYGYTFGSGTRLTVV.

The chain recombines TRBV27 with TRBJ1-5; tentative D call: TRBD1 (5 bases). Trimming stripped 3 bases from V and 7 bases from J, with 16 bases between. This CDR3 spans 15 amino acids. CDR1 MNHEY and CDR2 SMNVEV come from the germline V gene (reference sequence). The CDR3 DNA reads TGTGCCAGCAGTTTTACACCACCAGGGAGGCAGCCCCAGCATTTT. Translating gives CASSFTPPGRQPQHF.

V is TRBV30 and J is TRBJ1-6; tentative D call: TRBD1 (6 bases). Per germline, CDR1 GTSNPN and CDR2 SVGIG (reference sequence). This CDR3 has 17 residues. The V gene lost 0 bases and the J gene lost 0 bases, with 12 bases spanning the gap. The CDR3 protein is CAWSVRGPSSYNSPLHF. CDR3 coding DNA: TGTGCCTGGAGTGTGCGGGGGCCAAGCTCCTATAATTCACCCCTCCACTTT.